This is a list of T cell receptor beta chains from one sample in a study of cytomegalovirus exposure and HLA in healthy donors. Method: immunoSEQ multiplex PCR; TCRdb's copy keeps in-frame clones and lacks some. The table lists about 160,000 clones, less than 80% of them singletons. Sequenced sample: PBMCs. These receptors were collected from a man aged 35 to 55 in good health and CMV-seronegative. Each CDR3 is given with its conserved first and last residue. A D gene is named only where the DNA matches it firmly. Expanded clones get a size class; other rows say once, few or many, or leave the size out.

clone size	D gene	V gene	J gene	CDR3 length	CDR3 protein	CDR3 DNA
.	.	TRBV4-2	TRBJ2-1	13	CASSRSSYNEQFF	TGTGCCAGCAGCCGGAGCTCCTACAATGAGCAGTTCTTC
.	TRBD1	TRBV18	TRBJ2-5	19	CASSPPNPLRYRGRETQYF	TGTGCCAGCTCACCACCGAATCCCTTAAGATACAGGGGGCGGGAGACCCAGTACTTC
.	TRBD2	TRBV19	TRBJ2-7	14	CATNTGGGSYEQYF	TGTGCCACCAACACCGGGGGGGGGTCCTACGAGCAGTACTTC
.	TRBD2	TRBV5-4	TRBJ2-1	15	CASSKREGRFNEQFF	TGTGCCAGCAGTAAGCGGGAGGGTCGGTTCAATGAGCAGTTCTTC
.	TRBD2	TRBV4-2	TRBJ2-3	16	CASSQEPSGIIYTQYF	TGTGCCAGCAGCCAAGAGCCTAGCGGGATAATATATACGCAGTATTTT
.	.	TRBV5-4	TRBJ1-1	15	CASSSPQGQSTEAFF	TGTGCCAGCAGCTCCCCCCAGGGGCAAAGCACTGAAGCTTTCTTT
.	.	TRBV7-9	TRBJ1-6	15	CASSSSGVGNSPLHF	TGTGCCAGCAGCTCGTCGGGGGTAGGTAATTCACCCCTCCACTTT
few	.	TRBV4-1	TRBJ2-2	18	CASSQDQRTYHPPGELFF	TGCGCCAGCAGCCAAGATCAAAGGACTTATCACCCACCCGGGGAGCTGTTTTTT
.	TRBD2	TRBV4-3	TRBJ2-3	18	CASSQEDGLAGGSDTQYF	TGCGCCAGCAGCCAAGAGGACGGACTAGCGGGAGGATCCGATACGCAGTATTTT
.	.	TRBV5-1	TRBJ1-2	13	CASTPTLPYGYTF	TGCGCCAGCACACCGACATTGCCCTATGGCTACACCTTC
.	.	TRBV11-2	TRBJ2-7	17	CASSPSPFLASHYEQYF	TGTGCCAGCAGCCCAAGCCCCTTTCTAGCGTCCCACTACGAGCAGTACTTC
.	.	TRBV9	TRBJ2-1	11	CASSDSWRQFF	TGTGCCAGCAGCGATAGCTGGCGGCAGTTCTTC
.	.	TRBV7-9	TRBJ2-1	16	CSSSLAPSRGTGEQFF	TGTTCCAGCAGCTTAGCGCCTAGCAGGGGCACAGGGGAGCAGTTCTTC
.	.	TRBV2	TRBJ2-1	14	CASKSGTSAGEQFF	TGTGCCAGCAAATCCGGGACCTCAGCGGGTGAGCAGTTCTTC
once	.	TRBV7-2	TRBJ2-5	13	CASSGRRMEAQYF	TGTGCCAGCAGCGGACGCAGGATGGAGGCCCAGTACTTC
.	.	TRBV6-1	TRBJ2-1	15	CASRASAGIYNEQFF	TGTGCCAGCAGGGCTAGCGCGGGGATTTACAATGAGCAGTTCTTC
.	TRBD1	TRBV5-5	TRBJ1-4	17	CASSSRTGAVINEKLFF	TGTGCCAGCAGCTCTCGGACAGGGGCGGTGATCAATGAAAAACTGTTTTTT
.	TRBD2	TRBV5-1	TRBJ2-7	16	CASSSGLAGFTYEQYF	TGCGCCAGCAGTTCCGGACTAGCGGGGTTCACCTACGAGCAGTACTTC
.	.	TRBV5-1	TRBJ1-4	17	CASSLGAQGPSTEKLFF	TGCGCCAGCAGCTTGGGGGCACAGGGTCCTTCGACTGAAAAACTGTTTTTT
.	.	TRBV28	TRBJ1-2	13	CASSLRTARGYTF	TGTGCCAGCAGTTTACGGACAGCCCGGGGCTACACCTTC
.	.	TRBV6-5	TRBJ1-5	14	CASSPQGRGQPQHF	TGTGCCAGCAGTCCCCAGGGGAGGGGTCAGCCCCAGCATTTT
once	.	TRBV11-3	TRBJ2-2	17	CASSSHLVGVGTGELFF	TGTGCCAGCAGCTCCCACCTCGTGGGCGTAGGCACCGGGGAGCTGTTTTTT
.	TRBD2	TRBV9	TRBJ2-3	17	CASSVRLAGPGTDTQYF	TGTGCCAGCAGCGTAAGACTAGCGGGCCCTGGCACAGATACGCAGTATTTT
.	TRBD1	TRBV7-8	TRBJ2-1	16	CASSMDRGSSYNEQFF	TGTGCCAGCAGCATGGACAGGGGGAGCTCCTACAATGAGCAGTTCTTC
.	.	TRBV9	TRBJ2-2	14	CASSVAGRAGELFF	TGTGCCAGCAGCGTAGCCGGGAGAGCCGGGGAGCTGTTTTTT
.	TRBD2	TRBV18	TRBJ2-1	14	CASSPGTSGNEQFF	TGTGCCAGCTCACCCGGGACTAGCGGAAATGAGCAGTTCTTC
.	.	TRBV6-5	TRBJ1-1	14	CASGIGGANTEAFF	TGTGCCAGCGGCATTGGGGGGGCGAACACTGAAGCTTTCTTT
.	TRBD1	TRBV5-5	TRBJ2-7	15	CASTSRGTEAYEQYF	TGTGCCAGCACCTCCAGGGGGACGGAAGCCTACGAGCAGTACTTC
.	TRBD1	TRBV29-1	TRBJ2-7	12	CSVRDSIYEQYF	TGCAGCGTCCGGGACAGCATCTACGAGCAGTACTTC
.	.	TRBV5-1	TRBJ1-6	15	CASSPDGPVNSPLHF	TGCGCCAGCAGCCCAGATGGGCCAGTCAATTCACCCCTCCACTTT
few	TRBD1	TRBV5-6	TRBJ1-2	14	CASSFRAGGSGYTF	TGTGCCAGCAGCTTTAGGGCAGGGGGCAGTGGCTACACCTTC
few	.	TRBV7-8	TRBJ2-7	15	CASSLAGASSYEQYF	TGTGCCAGCAGCTTAGCAGGGGCGAGTAGCTACGAGCAGTACTTC
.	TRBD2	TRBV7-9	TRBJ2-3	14	CASSNGEGTDTQYF	TGTGCCAGCAGCAACGGGGAGGGGACAGATACGCAGTATTTT
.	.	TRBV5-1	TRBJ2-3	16	CASSLVGQPDTDTQYF	TGCGCCAGCAGCTTGGTAGGACAGCCAGACACAGATACGCAGTATTTT
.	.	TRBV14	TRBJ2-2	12	CASSQVSGELFF	TGTGCCAGCAGCCAAGTTAGTGGGGAGCTGTTTTTT
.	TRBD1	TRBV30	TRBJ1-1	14	CACEFIRGLNEAFF	TGTGCCTGTGAGTTTATTAGGGGGCTTAATGAAGCTTTCTTT
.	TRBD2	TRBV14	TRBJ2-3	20	CASSQRFLGLAGLGTDTQYF	TGTGCCAGCAGCCAACGATTCTTGGGACTAGCGGGCTTAGGCACAGATACGCAGTATTTT
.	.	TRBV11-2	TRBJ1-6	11	CASSSNSPLHF	TGTGCCAGCAGCTCGAATTCACCCCTCCACTTT
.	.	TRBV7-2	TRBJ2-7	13	CASSLVPSYGQYF	TGTGCCAGCAGCTTAGTTCCCTCCTACGGGCAGTACTTC
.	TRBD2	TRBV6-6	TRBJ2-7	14	CASAQAGKLYEQYF	TGTGCCAGCGCCCAAGCGGGAAAACTTTACGAGCAGTACTTC
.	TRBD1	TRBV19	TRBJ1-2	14	CASSPAGTGAGYTF	TGTGCCAGTAGTCCCGCCGGGACAGGGGCTGGCTACACCTTC
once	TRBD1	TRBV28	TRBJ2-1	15	CASSRTGVGYNEQFF	TGTGCCAGCAGCAGGACAGGGGTCGGCTACAATGAGCAGTTCTTC
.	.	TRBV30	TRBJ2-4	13	CAWTNPGENIQYF	TGTGCCTGGACCAATCCGGGGGAAAACATTCAGTACTTC
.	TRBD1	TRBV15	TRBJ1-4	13	CATNRQGGEKLFF	TGTGCCACTAATCGACAGGGGGGTGAAAAACTGTTTTTT
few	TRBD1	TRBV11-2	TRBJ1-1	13	CASRQGPNTEAFF	TGTGCCAGCAGACAGGGGCCAAACACTGAAGCTTTCTTT
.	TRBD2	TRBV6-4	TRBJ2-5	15	CASSDSASGEETQYF	TGTGCCAGCAGTGACTCGGCTAGCGGGGAAGAGACCCAGTACTTC
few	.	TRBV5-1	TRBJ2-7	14	CASSEAQGIYEQYF	TGCGCCAGCAGCGAAGCCCAGGGGATCTACGAGCAGTACTTC
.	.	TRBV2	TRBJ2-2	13	CASSGQGSGELFF	TGTGCCAGCAGTGGCCAGGGAAGCGGGGAGCTGTTTTTT
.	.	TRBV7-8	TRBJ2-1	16	CASSLRFRGIYNEQFF	TGTGCCAGCAGCTTACGGTTCAGGGGAATCTACAATGAGCAGTTCTTC
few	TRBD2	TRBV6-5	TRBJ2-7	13	CASSSSGTYEQYF	TGTGCCAGCAGTTCTAGCGGGACCTACGAGCAGTACTTC
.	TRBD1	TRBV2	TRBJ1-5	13	CATQGEANQPQHF	TGTGCCACCCAGGGGGAGGCGAATCAGCCCCAGCATTTT
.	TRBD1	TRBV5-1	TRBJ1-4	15	CATTRQGNANEKLFF	TGCGCCACCACCAGACAGGGAAATGCTAATGAAAAACTGTTTTTT
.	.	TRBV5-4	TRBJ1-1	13	CASSLAPLGGAFF	TGTGCCAGCAGCTTGGCCCCTTTAGGGGGAGCTTTCTTT
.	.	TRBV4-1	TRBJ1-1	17	CASSQDSPRGVPTEAFF	TGCGCCAGCAGCCAAGATTCCCCCAGGGGAGTCCCTACTGAAGCTTTCTTT
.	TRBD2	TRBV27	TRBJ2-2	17	CASSLVLTSGNTGELFF	TGTGCCAGCAGTTTAGTCTTAACTAGCGGAAACACCGGGGAGCTGTTTTTT
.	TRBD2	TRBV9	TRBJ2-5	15	CASSVALGGGETQYF	TGTGCCAGCAGCGTAGCTTTGGGGGGGGGAGAGACCCAGTACTTC
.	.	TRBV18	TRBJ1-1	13	CASSPGAGTEAFF	TGTGCCAGCTCACCCGGCGCAGGGACTGAAGCTTTCTTT